Presented here are 11 T cell receptor beta chains from one specimen sequenced in a study of T cells in Graves' hyperthyroidism and ophthalmopathy. The TCR beta CDR3 regions underwent amplification using RNA transcripts as the source. First-round RT-PCR targeting the TCR CDR3 was performed with the HTBI primer set. One entry per CDR3 protein results from TCRdb running MiXCR on the multiplex PCR reads. The sample has a few hundred thousand distinct CDR3 sequences, roughly 22% seen once. What was sequenced was blood. These receptors were taken from a woman in her 70s with Graves' ophthalmopathy.

This clonotype was seen a few times. V and J are TRBV10-3 and TRBJ1-6; 8 bases map to TRBD1. The CDR3 extends over 17 amino acids. CDR1 is ENHRY, CDR2 SYGVKD, per germline. Trimming removed 4 bases from V and 1 base from J; junction bases left unmatched: 6. In DNA form, the CDR3 reads TGTGCCATCAGTGCAACAGGGGGTGAGTCCTATAATTCACCCCTCCACTTT. Its translation: CAISATGGESYNSPLHF.

The V and J genes are TRBV29-1 and TRBJ2-3; a possible D gene is TRBD2 (5 bases). Per the germline V gene, CDR1 is SQVTM and CDR2 is ANQGSEA. This CDR3 spans 14 amino acids. The V end lost 4 bases, the J end lost 2 bases, and 13 bases lay between the germline ends. The CDR3 region is CSVVERSYTDTQYF. The CDR3 nucleotides read TGCAGCGTTGTGGAGCGGTCCTACACAGATACGCAGTATTTT.

This clonotype was observed at least ten times. J is TRBJ2-2 and V is TRBV12-3 or TRBV12-4; no definite D call. The V end was cut by 3 bases, the J end by 7 bases, with 9 bases between. The CDR3 length is 13 residues. DNA for the CDR3: TGTGCCAGCAGTTTGTCGAGAGGCGGGGAGCTGTTTTTT. Amino acid sequence: CASSLSRGGELFF.

The chain recombines TRBV24-1 with TRBJ2-1; TRBD2 matches at 7 bases. Trimming removed 3 bases from V and 4 bases from J; junction bases left unmatched: 5. The CDR3 loop spans 15 amino acids. Germline V CDR1 and CDR2: KGHDR, SFDVKD. This CDR3 is CATSDPGRTYNEQFF. The CDR3 nucleotides read TGTGCCACCAGTGATCCCGGGAGGACATACAATGAGCAGTTCTTC.

The chain recombines TRBV4-3 with TRBJ2-7, with D tentatively TRBD1 (5 bases). Trimming pared 1 base from V and 4 bases from J, leaving 11 bases between. CDR1 and CDR2 from the germline V gene are LGHNA and YSLEER. This CDR3 spans 14 amino acids. CDR3 bases: TGCGCCAGCAGCCAAGTCACCCCAGGGTACGAGCAGTACTTC. Amino acid sequence: CASSQVTPGYEQYF.

This clonotype occurred many times. This chain joins TRBV2 and TRBJ1-2; 7 positions agree with TRBD1. V gave up 8 bases and J gave up 2 bases; unmatched junction bases: 5. CDR3 length equals 13 residues. Germline CDR1 SNHLY, CDR2 FYNNEI. In DNA form, the CDR3 reads TGTGCCAGCCGCGAGACAGGGAACTATGGCTACACCTTC. Its translation: CASRETGNYGYTF.

This clonotype came up a few times. Sequence at one end of the junction differs from germline and may be a read error. The CDR3 loop reads CAWSGPRGITIYF. DNA of the CDR3: TGTGCCTGGAGTGGTCCGAGAGGAATCACCATATATTTT. The chain recombines TRBV30 with TRBJ1-3; D uncertain. The V gene's germline CDR1 is GTSNPN and CDR2 SVGIG (reference sequence). This CDR3 is 13 amino acids long.

This chain links TRBV27 with TRBJ1-2; TRBD1 matches 7 bases. The germline CDR1 and CDR2 sequences are MNHEY and SMNVEV (reference sequence). The length of the CDR3 is 14 residues. The junction had 11 bases not matched to a gene; V was cut back by 6 bases and J by 7 bases. CDR3 loop: CASSHSTGAIGYTF. In nucleotides, the CDR3 is TGTGCCAGCAGCCACTCTACAGGGGCGATTGGCTACACCTTC.

This clonotype showed up many times. The chain couples TRBV28 to TRBJ2-5; either TRBD1 or TRBD2 may fit D (5 bases each). This CDR3 region has 17 residues. Germline V gene data show CDR1 as MDHEN and CDR2 as SYDVKM. Trimming cost V 5 bases and J 4 bases, with 23 bases left between them. The DNA for the CDR3 is TGTGCCAGCAGTCCACCCCCCGGGACGAGGTTACTAGAGACCCAGTACTTC. This gives the protein CASSPPPGTRLLETQYF.

On this clonotype: The junction and the germline gene differ at one end; a read error may be behind it. The V call is TRBV6-1, the J call TRBJ2-5; TRBD1 matches at 8 bases. CDR1 MNHNS and CDR2 SASEGT come from the germline V gene. CDR3 length: 14 amino acids. CDR3 residues: CASTEYRGLETQYF. The CDR3 DNA reads as TGTGCCAGCACTGAATACAGGGGGTTAGAGACCCAGTACTTC.

V usage is TRBV28 and J usage is TRBJ1-5; D remains ambiguous. The CDR3 is made up of 14 amino acids. The germline V gene has CDR1 MDHEN and CDR2 SYDVKM. Trimming took 7 bases from V and 4 from J, leaving 14 bases between them. The CDR3 DNA follows: TGTGCCAGCATTGCGGGGAGGGAGAATCAGCCCCAGCATTTT. Translating gives CASIAGRENQPQHF.